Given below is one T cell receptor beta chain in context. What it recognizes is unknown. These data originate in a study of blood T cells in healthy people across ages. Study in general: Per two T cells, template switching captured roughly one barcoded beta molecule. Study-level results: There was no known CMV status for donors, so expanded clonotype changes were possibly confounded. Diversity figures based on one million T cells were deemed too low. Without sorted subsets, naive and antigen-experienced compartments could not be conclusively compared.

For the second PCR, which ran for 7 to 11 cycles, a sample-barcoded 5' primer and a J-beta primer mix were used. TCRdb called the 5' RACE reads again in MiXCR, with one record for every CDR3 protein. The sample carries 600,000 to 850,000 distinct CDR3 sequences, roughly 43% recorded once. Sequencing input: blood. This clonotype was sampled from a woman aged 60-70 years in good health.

The CDR3 region is CASSLSVGSSGNTIYF. CDR3 sequence (DNA): TGTGCCAGCAGCTTATCCGTCGGCAGCTCTGGAAACACCATATATTTT. V is TRBV7-9 and J is TRBJ1-3; D gene unclear. CDR1 and CDR2 from the germline V gene are SEHNR and FQNEAQ (reference sequence). The CDR3 has 16 residues. The V gene lost 2 bases and the J gene lost 0 bases, with 11 bases spanning the gap.